This entry lists 27 T cell receptor beta chains sequenced from one sample in a study of PD-1 blockade in classical Hodgkin lymphoma. Using immunoSEQ multiplex PCR, the repertoire was profiled, and TCRdb retains in-frame clones only, with some absent. The table records 25,000 to 35,000 clones, approximately 67% of them present only once. As to time point: cycle 4 day 1 (C4D1), after more than 5 weeks of nivolumab. No patient escaped relapse after autologous stem cell transplantation, and brentuximab vedotin exposure varied. The specimen was peripheral blood mononuclear cells (PBMCs), collected before the fourth cycle of nivolumab. The receptors shown here come from a human donor with classical Hodgkin lymphoma.

This clone was seen once. Here the CDR3 DNA reads TGTGCCAGCAGCTCCCGGGACAGGGGGATCGATGAGCAGTTCTTC. It translates to CASSSRDRGIDEQFF. This chain connects TRBV7-9 to TRBJ2-1; TRBD1 agrees at 11 bases. CDR1 and CDR2 (germline): SEHNR, FQNEAQ (reference sequence). The length of the CDR3 is 15 residues. The V segment lost 4 bases and the J segment 8 bases; nucleotides outside the gene matches: 7.

This CDR3 reads CASSLNRASSTSQYF. DNA of the CDR3: TGTGCCAGCAGCTTAAACCGAGCATCAAGTACATCTCAGTACTTC. The chain carries TRBV7-2 and TRBJ2-7; D remains ambiguous. Germline V gives CDR1 SGHTA, CDR2 FQGNSA. CDR3 length equals 15 residues. The V end lost 2 bases, the J end lost 10 bases, and 21 bases lay between the germline ends. The full variable domain, completed using reference TRBV7-2 and TRBJ2-7, is GAGVSQSPSNKVTEKGKDVELRCDPISGHTALYWYRQSLGQGLEFLIYFQGNSAPDKSGLPSDRFSAERTGGSVSTLTIQRTQQEDSAVYLCASSLNRASSTSQYFGPGTRLTVT.

There are a few counts of this clone. The chain carries TRBV4-3 and TRBJ2-7; weak D call: TRBD1 (5 bases). The CDR3 extends over 15 amino acids. CDR1 is LGHNA and CDR2 is YSLEER in the germline V gene. The V end lost 1 base, the J end lost 9 bases, and 19 bases lay between the germline ends. CDR3 residues: CASSQGRQGITVQYF. CDR3 nucleotides: TGCGCCAGCAGCCAAGGACGGCAGGGTATTACGGTGCAGTACTTC.

The V and J genes are TRBV23-1 and TRBJ1-6; weak D call: TRBD1 (6 bases). TRBV23-1 is labeled an ORF, and its function is uncertain. The V gene lost 7 bases and the J gene lost 0 bases, with 34 bases spanning the gap. This CDR3 region has 23 residues. The CDR3 sequence is CASIDDVGQPNNGVSSYNSPLHF. CDR3 DNA sequence: TGCGCCAGCATTGACGATGTAGGACAGCCCAATAATGGGGTGAGCTCCTATAATTCACCCCTCCACTTT.

The chain couples TRBV27 to TRBJ2-1; the D gene is possibly TRBD2 (5 bases). In germline, CDR1 is MNHEY, CDR2 SMNVEV (reference sequence). With 5 bases removed from V and 6 bases from J, the gap between germline ends came to 14 bases. The CDR3 has 14 amino acids. For the CDR3, the DNA is TGTGCCAGCAGTCCCTCGTTAAGCGGCAATGAGCAGTTCTTC. This gives the protein CASSPSLSGNEQFF.

This clone was seen just once. The chain recombines TRBV2 with TRBJ2-2; 11 nucleotides align to TRBD2. The CDR3 loop spans 18 amino acids. V was clipped by 3 bases and J by 2 bases; unmatched bases: 8. CDR1 is SNHLY and CDR2 is FYNNEI in the germline V gene. Here the CDR3 reads CASSDELAGVVNTGELFF. Here the CDR3 DNA reads TGTGCCAGCAGTGACGAACTAGCGGGAGTAGTTAACACCGGGGAGCTGTTTTTT. Full variable domain (outside the CDR3, taken from reference TRBV2 and TRBJ2-2): EPEVTQTPSHQVTQMGQEVILRCVPISNHLYFYWYRQILGQKVEFLVSFYNNEISEKSEIFDDQFSVERPDGSNFTLKIRSTKLEDSAMYFCASSDELAGVVNTGELFFGEGSRLTVL.

This clone was seen only once. V usage is TRBV30 and J usage is TRBJ1-5; weak D call: TRBD1 (6 bases). Trimming left V 5 bases short and J 7 bases short, with 15 bases between. Germline CDR1 is GTSNPN and CDR2 is SVGIG (reference sequence). The CDR3 consists of 13 residues. The CDR3 DNA reads as TGTGCCTGGGCTAGGGGACAATCCCAGCCCCAGCATTTT. This gives the protein CAWARGQSQPQHF.

This chain uses TRBV5-8 with TRBJ1-1, with D unresolved. The CDR3 totals 15 residues. The germline V gene has CDR1 SGHTS and CDR2 YDEGEE. V dropped 3 bases and J dropped 5 bases, with 17 bases sitting between them. CDR3: CASSSERAVGTEAFF. The DNA for the CDR3 is TGTGCCAGCAGCTCCGAACGGGCAGTGGGGACTGAAGCTTTCTTT.

This clone was counted a single time. The chain carries TRBV2 and TRBJ2-1; D ambiguous. CDR3 length: 14 residues. Germline-derived CDR1 and CDR2 are SNHLY and FYNNEI. Trimming removed 5 bases at V and 8 bases at J, with 16 bases between. The CDR3: CASSLDSWWDEQFF. CDR3 in DNA: TGTGCCAGCAGTTTAGATTCCTGGTGGGATGAGCAGTTCTTC.

This rearrangement joins TRBV9 to TRBJ1-3; 10 positions match TRBD1. V was clipped by 0 bases and J by 5 bases; unmatched bases: 5. The CDR3 has 16 residues. Germline V gene lookup returns CDR1 SGDLS and CDR2 YYNGEE. CDR3 amino acids: CASSVGRDRGRNTIYF. The CDR3 DNA follows: TGTGCCAGCAGCGTAGGGAGGGACAGGGGAAGAAACACCATATATTTT. The full variable domain, its missing parts supplied by reference TRBV9 and TRBJ1-3, is DSGVTQTPKHLITATGQRVTLRCSPRSGDLSVYWYQQSLDQGLQFLIQYYNGEERAKGNILERFSAQQFPDLHSELNLSSLELGDSALYFCASSVGRDRGRNTIYFGEGSWLTVV.

In the case of this clone: The same CDR3 is also encoded by other DNA sequences in this sample. The chain couples TRBV6-6 to TRBJ2-7; 8 bases agree with TRBD2. Per the germline V gene, CDR1 is MNHNY and CDR2 is SVGAGI (reference sequence). V lost 0 bases and J lost 4; bases outside the gene matches: 8. This CDR3 comprises 16 residues. The CDR3, as DNA: TGTGCCAGCAGTTACTCGAGGTTAGCGGGATCGTACGAGCAGTACTTC. Protein: CASSYSRLAGSYEQYF.

V gene TRBV7-7 combines with J gene TRBJ1-4, with TRBD1 identical over 9 bases. This CDR3 contains 15 residues. The J segment lost 7 bases and the V segment lost 5 bases, leaving 8 bases of the junction unmatched. CDR1 and CDR2 (germline): SSHAT, FNYEAQ (reference sequence). CDR3 bases: TGTGCCAGCAGCCGTGCCGGGACAGGGACTGAAAAACTGTTTTTT. This encodes CASSRAGTGTEKLFF.

V is TRBV29-1 and J is TRBJ2-1, with TRBD2 identical over 9 bases. The CDR3 has 18 amino acids. The germline CDR1 and CDR2 sequences are SQVTM and ANQGSEA. The V segment lost 3 bases and the J segment 0 bases; nucleotides outside the gene matches: 12. The CDR3 coding sequence is TGCAGCGTTGATGGCTTAGCGGGAGCCCCGGGCTCCTACAATGAGCAGTTCTTC. Its protein product is CSVDGLAGAPGSYNEQFF.

J is TRBJ1-1 and V is TRBV19; 8 bases align to TRBD1. CDR3 size: 13 residues. Unmatched junction bases numbered 2, after V lost 7 bases and J lost 1 base. In germline, CDR1 is LNHDA, CDR2 SQIVND (reference sequence). The CDR3 bases are TGTGCCAGTATCGACAGGGGGAACACTGAAGCTTTCTTT. As protein: CASIDRGNTEAFF.

The chain carries TRBV15 and TRBJ2-1, with D perhaps TRBD2 (6 bases). CDR1 and CDR2 (germline): LNHNV, YYDKDF (reference sequence). The CDR3 spans 13 residues. Trimming cost V 9 bases and J 8 bases, with 17 bases left between them. The CDR3 region has the DNA TGTGCCACGACCACTAGCCTGAGAGATGAGCAGTTCTTC. Translated: CATTTSLRDEQFF.

The chain carries TRBV28 and TRBJ2-7; possibly TRBD2 for D (5 bases). Trimming stripped 8 bases from V and 9 bases from J, with 5 bases between. CDR1 is MDHEN, CDR2 SYDVKM, per germline. The CDR3 contains 8 residues. The DNA for the CDR3 is TGTGCCAGCGGAGGGCAGTACTTC. It codes for CASGGQYF.

This clone was found a few times. The chain couples TRBV7-9 to TRBJ1-4; maybe TRBD1 (5 bases). This CDR3 is built from 16 residues. Per germline, CDR1 SEHNR and CDR2 FQNEAQ (reference sequence). V gave up 2 bases and J gave up 6 bases, with 16 bases separating them. In nucleotides, the CDR3 is TGTGCCAGCAGCTTATATCGCGGGGGAAAGGATGAAAAACTGTTTTTT. Its translation: CASSLYRGGKDEKLFF.

This clone has a single count. The genes are TRBV18 and TRBJ2-5; 7 bases are a match to TRBD1. Germline trimming cut 5 bases from V and 5 bases from J; bases unmatched to any gene: 11. Germline CDR1 and CDR2: KGHSH and LQKENI. The CDR3 consists of 15 residues. This chain's CDR3 is CASSSTGAAWETQYF. The CDR3 DNA sequence: TGTGCCAGCTCATCCACAGGGGCTGCGTGGGAGACCCAGTACTTC. The full variable domain, completed using reference TRBV18 and TRBJ2-5, is NAGVMQNPRHLVRRRGQEARLRCSPMKGHSHVYWYRQLPEEGLKFMVYLQKENIIDESGMPKERFSAEFPKEGPSILRIQQVVRGDSAAYFCASSSTGAAWETQYFGPGTRLLVL.

The rearrangement uses TRBV5-4 and TRBJ1-4; TRBD1 might be the D (6 bases). Trimming took off 4 bases at V and 0 bases at J, with 10 bases between the two ends. CDR1 SGHNT and CDR2 YYREEE come from the germline V gene (reference sequence). This CDR3 contains 15 residues. For the CDR3, the DNA is TGTGCCAGCAGCCACAGGGTTGCAACTAATGAAAAACTGTTTTTT. Translated, it gives CASSHRVATNEKLFF. Together with reference TRBV5-4 and TRBJ1-4, the CDR3 gives the full variable domain: ETGVTQSPTHLIKTRGQQVTLRCSSQSGHNTVSWYQQALGQGPQFIFQYYREEENGRGNFPPRFSGLQFPNYSSELNVNALELDDSALYLCASSHRVATNEKLFFGSGTQLSVL.

The chain uses TRBV28 and TRBJ1-3, with no clear D. The CDR3 has 16 amino acids. Germline lookup yields CDR1 MDHEN and CDR2 SYDVKM. The V and J ends lost 4 bases and 0 bases respectively, with 13 bases between them. The CDR3 loop reads CASSSGRASSGNTIYF. The CDR3 DNA follows: TGTGCCAGCAGTTCCGGACGGGCGAGCTCTGGAAACACCATATATTTT.

This rearrangement joins TRBV2 to TRBJ2-1, with 9 bases lining up with TRBD2. With V trimmed by 6 bases and J by 5 bases, 8 bases remained unmatched. The germline CDR1 and CDR2 sequences are SNHLY and FYNNEI. This CDR3 has 15 amino acids. CDR3 sequence (DNA): TGTGCCAGCAGCCCACCGAGCGGGGGGAACAATGAGCAGTTCTTC. This encodes CASSPPSGGNNEQFF.

The V gene is TRBV5-3, the J gene TRBJ1-6, with 9 bases aligning to TRBD1. TRBV5-3 is assigned to the ORF class and has an uncertain function. This CDR3 region has 14 residues. The V gene end was trimmed by 3 bases and the J gene end by 8 bases; junction bases not matched to a gene: 3. CDR3 coding DNA: TGTGCCAGAAGCTCCGGACAGGGGCATTCACCCCTCCACTTT. The encoded protein is CARSSGQGHSPLHF.

This clone is deemed medium-sized. The rearrangement joins TRBV7-3 to TRBJ1-6, with 7 bases identical to TRBD1. The CDR3 loop spans 15 amino acids. V dropped 5 bases and J dropped 7; count of bases not matched to a gene: 8. Germline assignment: CDR1 SGHTA and CDR2 FQGTGA. This CDR3 reads CASSPQGQRNSPLHF. The CDR3 nucleotides read TGTGCCAGCAGCCCGCAGGGACAGAGAAATTCACCCCTCCACTTT.

This clone was found a few times. V usage is TRBV27 and J usage is TRBJ2-5, with 7 bases fitting TRBD1. V trimming: 7 bases; J trimming: 1 base; junction bases outside the gene matches: 6. The CDR3 runs to 14 residues. CDR1 and CDR2 (germline): MNHEY, SMNVEV (reference sequence). The CDR3 sequence: CASTTWDSQETQYF. In DNA, the CDR3 is TGTGCCAGCACCACCTGGGACAGCCAAGAGACCCAGTACTTC.

The gene calls are TRBV9 and TRBJ2-2, with D unclear. V lost 3 bases to trimming and J lost 1 base, with 16 bases between them. CDR3 size: 17 residues. CDR1 is SGDLS and CDR2 is YYNGEE in the germline V gene. CDR3 sequence reads: CASSGSGAERNTGELFF. CDR3 nucleotide sequence: TGTGCCAGCAGCGGGTCGGGCGCTGAAAGGAACACCGGGGAGCTGTTTTTT.

This chain uses TRBV7-9 with TRBJ2-7, with TRBD2 identical over 8 bases. V shed 5 bases and J 0 bases; nucleotides not matched to a gene: 12. The CDR3 length is 17 residues. CDR1 SEHNR and CDR2 FQNEAQ come from the germline V gene (reference sequence). The CDR3 spells CASSTTAGGFHSYEQYF. CDR3 DNA: TGTGCCAGCAGCACCACGGCGGGAGGCTTCCACTCCTACGAGCAGTACTTC.

The rearrangement uses TRBV2 and TRBJ2-2, with D unclear. The length of the CDR3 is 12 residues. Trimming removed 9 bases at V and 6 bases at J, with 11 bases between. CDR1 and CDR2 (germline): SNHLY, FYNNEI. The CDR3 coding sequence is TGTGCCAGTCCTAGAAGGGCCGGGGAGCTGTTTTTT. It encodes CASPRRAGELFF.